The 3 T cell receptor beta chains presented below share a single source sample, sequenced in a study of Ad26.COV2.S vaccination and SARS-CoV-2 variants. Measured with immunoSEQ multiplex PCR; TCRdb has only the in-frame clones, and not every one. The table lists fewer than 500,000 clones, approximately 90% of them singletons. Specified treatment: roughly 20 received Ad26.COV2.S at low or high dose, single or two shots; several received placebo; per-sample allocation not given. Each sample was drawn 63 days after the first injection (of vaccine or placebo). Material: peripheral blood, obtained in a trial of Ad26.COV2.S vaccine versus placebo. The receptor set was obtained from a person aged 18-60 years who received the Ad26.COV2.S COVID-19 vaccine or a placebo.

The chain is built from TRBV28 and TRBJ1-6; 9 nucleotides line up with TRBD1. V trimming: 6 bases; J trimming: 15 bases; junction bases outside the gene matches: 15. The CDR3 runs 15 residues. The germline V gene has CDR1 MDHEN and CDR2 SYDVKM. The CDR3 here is CASSRTGGRTLGLHF. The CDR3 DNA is TGTGCCAGCAGCCGTACAGGGGGCCGTACTTTGGGCCTCCACTTT.

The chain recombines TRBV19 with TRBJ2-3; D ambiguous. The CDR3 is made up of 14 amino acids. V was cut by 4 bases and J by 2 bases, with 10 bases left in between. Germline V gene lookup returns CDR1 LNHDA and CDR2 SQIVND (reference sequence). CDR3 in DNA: TGTGCCAGTAGTAGGCAGCTCTTCACAGATACGCAGTATTTT. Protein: CASSRQLFTDTQYF.

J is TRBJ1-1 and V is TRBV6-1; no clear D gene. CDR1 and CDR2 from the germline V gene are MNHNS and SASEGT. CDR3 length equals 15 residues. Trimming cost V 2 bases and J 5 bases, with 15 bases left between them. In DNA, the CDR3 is TGTGCCAGCAGTGAACAAGCTTCCCTAAGGACTGAAGCTTTCTTT. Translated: CASSEQASLRTEAFF.